These 32 T cell receptor beta chains were sequenced from one sample in a study of breast tumors, draining lymph nodes, adjacent tissues. TCRdb called the multiplex PCR reads again in MiXCR, with one record for every CDR3 protein. Among some 130,000 distinct CDR3 sequences listed, less than 25% were seen once. Axillary draining lymph nodes of breast cancer patients supplied the node samples. The sample taken for sequencing was axillary lymph node tissue. These TCRs come from a female donor with breast cancer. Some clones in this sample may be carry-over from other donors' samples.

This clonotype was found many times. The CDR3 protein is CASSLSGETDTQYF. CDR3 nucleotide sequence: TGTGCCAGCAGCTTGTCCGGAGAAACAGATACGCAGTATTTT. The chain uses TRBV7-9 and TRBJ2-3, with D unresolved. V dropped 3 bases and J dropped 3 bases, with 10 bases sitting between them. The CDR3 is made up of 14 amino acids. Germline CDR1 and CDR2: SEHNR and FQNEAQ (reference sequence).

This clonotype has a count of ten or more. The chain joins TRBV28 to TRBJ2-5, with a possible D match to TRBD2 (5 bases). The CDR3 has 15 residues. Trimming took 7 bases from V and 3 from J, leaving 18 bases between them. Germline values: CDR1 MDHEN, CDR2 SYDVKM. CDR3 bases: TGTGCCAGCACCAAAACTAGAGGTAGCAAAGAGACCCAGTACTTC. Its translation: CASTKTRGSKETQYF.

This clonotype was detected many times. This chain links TRBV5-1 with TRBJ2-5; 15 bases are shared with TRBD2. This CDR3 region has 17 residues. V shed 4 bases and J 3 bases; nucleotides not matched to a gene: 7. Germline V gives CDR1 SGHRS, CDR2 YFSETQ. In nucleotides, the CDR3 is TGCGCCAGCAGCCCGGGACTAGCGGGAGGCCGGGAAGAGACCCAGTACTTC. Its translation: CASSPGLAGGREETQYF.

This clonotype was observed at least ten times. The CDR3 is CASSASRRTNEKLFF. CDR3 sequence (DNA): TGTGCCAGCAGTGCCTCTCGCCGAACTAATGAAAAACTGTTTTTT. V gene TRBV12-3 or TRBV12-4 combines with J gene TRBJ1-4; D not certain. V shed 5 bases and J shed 1 base, with 11 bases lying between them. This CDR3 has 15 residues.

This clonotype was detected ten times or more. V and J are TRBV11-3 and TRBJ2-3; D is ambiguous. The ends were cut back, 4 bases at V and 6 bases at J, with 8 bases in the middle. The CDR3 consists of 12 residues. Germline lookup yields CDR1 SGHNT and CDR2 YENEEA. CDR3 amino acids: CASSSTGDTQYF. CDR3 nucleotide sequence: TGTGCCAGCAGCTCTACCGGGGATACGCAGTATTTT.

This clonotype was seen ten or more times. The V and J genes are TRBV7-6 and TRBJ2-3; 7 nucleotides align to TRBD1. V gave up 1 base and J gave up 2 bases; unmatched junction bases: 3. This CDR3 has 15 amino acids. Germline assignment: CDR1 SGHVS and CDR2 FNYEAQ. The chain's CDR3 is CASSLGDRVTDTQYF. Written as DNA, the CDR3 is TGTGCCAGCAGCTTAGGAGACAGGGTCACAGATACGCAGTATTTT.

This clonotype was seen repeatedly, ten times or more. This chain links TRBV7-9 with TRBJ2-3, with a tentative D call TRBD2 (5 bases). The CDR3 extends over 15 amino acids. CDR1 and CDR2 from the germline V gene are SEHNR and FQNEAQ (reference sequence). Trimming took 2 bases from V and 2 from J, leaving 11 bases between them. CDR3 amino acids: CASSLNLAPTDTQYF. For the CDR3, the DNA is TGTGCCAGCAGCTTAAATCTAGCCCCCACAGATACGCAGTATTTT.

This clonotype has at least ten counts. The V call is TRBV4-1, the J call TRBJ2-1; 7 bases match TRBD2. From germline, CDR1 is MGHRA and CDR2 YSYEKL. With 1 base clipped from V and 0 bases from J, the junction kept 15 bases outside the gene matches. The CDR3 has 20 amino acids. CDR3 in amino acids: CASSQVIAGGPSSSYNEQFF. The CDR3 bases are TGCGCCAGCAGCCAAGTTATAGCGGGTGGGCCCTCAAGCTCCTACAATGAGCAGTTCTTC.

This clonotype showed up many times. The rearrangement uses TRBV2 and TRBJ2-1; possibly TRBD2 for D (6 bases). The CDR3 is 19 residues long. Between the trimmed V and J ends, which lost 3 bases and 3 bases, there was a span of 24 bases. Germline CDR1 and CDR2: SNHLY and FYNNEI. In DNA form, the CDR3 reads TGTGCCAGCAGTGATGCGGGGAGAGGCAGGACAACGGACTACAATGAGCAGTTCTTC. This sequence encodes CASSDAGRGRTTDYNEQFF.

In this sample, this clonotype turned up many times. The chain combines TRBV27 with TRBJ2-1; no definite D call. The CDR3 contains 15 residues. Germline assignment: CDR1 MNHEY and CDR2 SMNVEV (reference sequence). Trimming took 4 bases from V and 2 from J, leaving 12 bases between them. CDR3 nucleotide sequence: TGTGCCAGCAGTTGGGTTCCTGGGCCCTACAATGAGCAGTTCTTC. Translated: CASSWVPGPYNEQFF.

The sample holds many counts of this clonotype. The genes are TRBV12-1 and TRBJ1-6; TRBD1 is the table's D call, not checked against the DNA. TRBV12-1 constitutes a pseudogene. The CDR3 has 15 residues. The DNA of the CDR3 is TGTGCCAGCAGCGAGGGACACCCTGGAAATTCACCCCTCCACTTT. Translating gives CASSEGHPGNSPLHF.

About this clonotype itself: A much larger clone differs from this one at a single base, so this may be a read error. The gene calls are TRBV27 and TRBJ2-7; 8 positions agree with TRBD1. This CDR3 is built from 15 residues. Trimming removed 4 bases from V and 2 bases from J; junction bases left unmatched: 7. Germline lookup yields CDR1 MNHEY and CDR2 SMNVEV (reference sequence). Here the CDR3 reads CASSSSWTGPYEQYF. The CDR3 DNA is TGTGCCAGCAGTTCATCGTGGACAGGGCCCTACGAGCAGTACTTC.

In this sample, this clonotype turned up many times. The gene calls are TRBV20-1 and TRBJ2-7, with D perhaps being TRBD1 or TRBD2 (5 bases each). The CDR3 spans 12 residues. The V end was cut by 4 bases, the J end by 0 bases, with 7 bases between. From germline, CDR1 is DFQATT and CDR2 SNEGSKA (reference sequence). CDR3: CSANGASYEQYF. CDR3 bases: TGCAGTGCTAACGGGGCCTCCTACGAGCAGTACTTC.

For this clonotype: A read error may produce the germline difference seen at one junction end. The chain has TRBV5-1 and TRBJ1-2; D is perhaps TRBD1 (5 bases). Germline V CDR1 and CDR2: SGHRS, YFSETQ. The CDR3 sequence is 16 residues long. CDR3 sequence reads: CANSRGKAYSDYGYTF. As DNA, the CDR3 is TGCGCCAACAGCCGGGGGAAGGCGTATTCCGACTATGGCTACACCTTC. The variable domain in full, with the rest retrieved from reference TRBV5-1 and TRBJ1-2, is KAGVTQTPRYLIKTRGQQVTLSCSPISGHRSVSWYQQTPGQGLQFLFEYFSETQRNKGNFPGRFSGRQFSNSRSEMNVSTLELGDSALYLCANSRGKAYSDYGYTFGSGTRLTVV.

About this clonotype: A read error is possible here, since a much larger clone lies one base away. The conserved final phenylalanine or tryptophan is absent from the CDR3, which likely points to a read error. This chain links TRBV12-3 or TRBV12-4 with TRBJ1-5; D gene uncertain. The V end was cut by 3 bases, the J end by 3 bases, with 6 bases between. The CDR3 loop spans 13 amino acids. The CDR3 reads CASSLPPNQPQHV. The CDR3 DNA reads TGTGCCAGCAGTTTGCCCCCCAATCAGCCCCAGCATGTT.

The chain joins TRBV5-1 to TRBJ1-5; the D is unclear. The CDR3 runs to 15 residues. Germline loops: CDR1 SGHRS, CDR2 YFSETQ. V was cut by 4 bases and J by 11 bases, with 22 bases left in between. In nucleotides, the CDR3 is TGCGCCAGCAGCACTAGCGGGAGGGCCTTCGAGACCCAGCATTTT. Translating gives CASSTSGRAFETQHF.

This clonotype occurred many times. The chain has TRBV5-4 and TRBJ2-2, with a possible D match to TRBD2 (6 bases). Trimming removed 1 base at V and 8 bases at J, with 12 bases between. Germline V CDR1 and CDR2: SGHNT, YYREEE (reference sequence). This CDR3 has 14 amino acids. CDR3 nucleotides: TGTGCCAGCAGCTTGTATGGAGGGGTAGGGGAGCTGTTTTTT. Translation gives CASSLYGGVGELFF.

This clonotype was observed many times. The chain recombines TRBV6-5 with TRBJ1-3; tentative D call: TRBD1 (5 bases). CDR1 MNHEY and CDR2 SVGAGI come from the germline V gene. CDR3 length: 12 residues. Trimming cost V 9 bases and J 11 bases, with 17 bases left between them. The DNA of the CDR3 is TGTGCCAGTACCTCGGGGCCCGGCTCCATATATTTT. Amino acid sequence: CASTSGPGSIYF.

J is TRBJ1-1 and V is TRBV5-1, with TRBD1 matching 8 bases. This CDR3 spans 14 amino acids. In germline, CDR1 is SGHRS, CDR2 YFSETQ. J lost 3 bases, V lost 4 bases, and 5 bases had no gene match. CDR3 nucleotide sequence: TGCGCCAGCAGCGACCCGACAGGGGACACTGAAGCTTTCTTT. Translation gives CASSDPTGDTEAFF.

As concerns this clonotype: This could be a read error, since a much larger clone is one nucleotide away. This chain connects TRBV6-5 to TRBJ1-2; 7 positions agree with TRBD1. The germline gives CDR1 MNHEY, CDR2 SVGAGI. The CDR3 contains 16 residues. J gave up 2 bases and V 9 bases, and 15 bases lay outside the gene matches. Here the CDR3 reads CASYRTGTAVNYGYTF. DNA of the CDR3: TGTGCCAGTTACCGCACCGGGACAGCAGTCAACTATGGCTACACCTTC.

To note about this clonotype: A much bigger clone sits one base away, suggesting this may be a read error. The rearrangement uses TRBV5-1 and TRBJ2-3; TRBD2 aligns across 10 bases. Germline loops: CDR1 SGHRS, CDR2 YFSETQ. CDR3 length: 17 residues. J gave up 4 bases and V 4 bases, and 12 bases lay outside the gene matches. The CDR3: CASSRLFSSGGADTQYF. In nucleotides, the CDR3 is TGCGCCAGCAGCCGTCTTTTTTCTAGCGGGGGCGCAGATACGCAGTATTTT.

This clonotype was counted ten times or more. The chain combines TRBV19 with TRBJ2-7; maybe TRBD2 (5 bases). From germline, CDR1 is LNHDA and CDR2 SQIVND (reference sequence). This CDR3 spans 15 amino acids. V lost 1 base to trimming and J lost 2 bases, with 12 bases between them. CDR3: CASSIGGARTYEQYF. CDR3 coding DNA: TGTGCCAGTAGTATAGGGGGAGCCCGAACCTACGAGCAGTACTTC.

The genes are TRBV5-6 and TRBJ2-1, with 7 bases that match TRBD1. Germline trimming cut 1 base from V and 4 bases from J; bases unmatched to any gene: 5. Germline V CDR1 and CDR2: SGHDT, YYEEEE. This CDR3 comprises 15 residues. The CDR3: CASSLIGTDYNEQFF. The CDR3 nucleotides are TGTGCCAGCAGCTTGATCGGGACAGATTACAATGAGCAGTTCTTC.

This clonotype was counted ten times or more. This chain connects TRBV7-9 to TRBJ2-7, with a weak D call TRBD1 (5 bases). The length of the CDR3 is 14 residues. Per the germline V gene, CDR1 is SEHNR and CDR2 is FQNEAQ (reference sequence). V was trimmed by 4 bases and J by 7 bases, leaving 17 bases between them. The CDR3 is CASSSLLGAEEQYF. The CDR3 region has the DNA TGTGCCAGCAGCTCCCTTCTAGGGGCTGAAGAGCAGTACTTC.

In the case of this clonotype: A much larger clone differs from this one at a single base, so this may be a read error. V gene TRBV9 combines with J gene TRBJ2-3; a possible D gene is TRBD1 (6 bases). V was clipped by 7 bases and J by 4 bases, with 13 bases between them. The CDR3 sequence is 13 residues long. Germline V gene data show CDR1 as SGDLS and CDR2 as YYNGEE. The CDR3 loop reads CASSPEGADTQYF. The CDR3 DNA is TGTGCCAGCTCCCCCGAGGGGGCAGATACGCAGTATTTT.

This sequence joins TRBV5-4 and TRBJ2-2; the D gene is possibly TRBD1 (5 bases). The germline V gene has CDR1 SGHNT and CDR2 YYREEE (reference sequence). The CDR3 extends over 14 amino acids. The V end was cut by 6 bases, the J end by 6 bases, with 15 bases between. The CDR3 region is CASMKAGNPGELFF. CDR3 coding DNA: TGTGCCAGCATGAAGGCAGGGAATCCCGGGGAGCTGTTTTTT.

The sample holds many counts of this clonotype. The CDR3 region is CASSQDGAERHYGYTF. In DNA, the CDR3 is TGCGCCAGCAGCCAAGATGGCGCGGAAAGGCACTATGGCTACACCTTC. The chain has TRBV4-1 and TRBJ1-2, with D uncertain. Germline V lookup: CDR1 MGHRA, CDR2 YSYEKL. The CDR3 is 16 amino acids. V lost 0 bases and J 3 bases, leaving 14 bases between the germline ends.

The table lists this clonotype with many counts. This sequence joins TRBV11-3 and TRBJ2-3, with 10 bases lining up with TRBD2. CDR1 is SGHNT, CDR2 YENEEA, per germline. J was trimmed by 8 bases and V by 3 bases; bases with no gene match: 5. The CDR3 is made up of 14 amino acids. CDR3 in DNA: TGTGCCAGCAGCTTCAGCGGGAGGGCCGCTACGCAGTATTTT. Its translation is CASSFSGRAATQYF.

Remarks on this clonotype: A much more abundant neighbour one base away suggests this may be a read error. CDR3 sequence reads: CASRDPGQGNEKLLF. The DNA of the CDR3 is TGCGCCAGCAGGGACCCGGGACAGGGGAATGAAAAACTGCTTTTT. The rearrangement links TRBV5-1 to TRBJ1-4; 10 bases are a match to TRBD1. The CDR3 is made up of 15 amino acids. Per germline, CDR1 SGHRS and CDR2 YFSETQ.

This clonotype was recorded at least ten times. The genes are TRBV20-1 and TRBJ2-3; 9 positions agree with TRBD1. Trimming cost V 5 bases and J 2 bases; bases outside gene matches: 8. CDR3 length: 15 amino acids. Germline values: CDR1 DFQATT, CDR2 SNEGSKA (reference sequence). This chain's CDR3 is CSAGRQGVDTDTQYF. DNA of the CDR3: TGCAGTGCTGGCCGACAGGGGGTGGACACAGATACGCAGTATTTT.

At least ten counts were recorded for this clonotype. V and J are TRBV20-1 and TRBJ1-5; TRBD1 is a possible D gene (5 bases). V gave up 3 bases and J gave up 7 bases, with 13 bases separating them. This CDR3 has 13 amino acids. Germline V CDR1 and CDR2: DFQATT, SNEGSKA (reference sequence). The CDR3 here is CSARAQGRQPQHF. The CDR3 bases are TGCAGTGCTAGGGCCCAGGGCAGGCAGCCCCAGCATTTT.

This clonotype was detected ten times or more. J is TRBJ2-5 and V is TRBV29-1; D remains unclear. There are 11 residues in the CDR3. The germline V gene has CDR1 SQVTM and CDR2 ANQGSEA. The V end was cut by 4 bases, the J end by 1 base, with 4 bases between. CDR3 sequence (DNA): TGCAGCGTTGGTTCCCAAGAGACCCAGTACTTC. This gives the protein CSVGSQETQYF.